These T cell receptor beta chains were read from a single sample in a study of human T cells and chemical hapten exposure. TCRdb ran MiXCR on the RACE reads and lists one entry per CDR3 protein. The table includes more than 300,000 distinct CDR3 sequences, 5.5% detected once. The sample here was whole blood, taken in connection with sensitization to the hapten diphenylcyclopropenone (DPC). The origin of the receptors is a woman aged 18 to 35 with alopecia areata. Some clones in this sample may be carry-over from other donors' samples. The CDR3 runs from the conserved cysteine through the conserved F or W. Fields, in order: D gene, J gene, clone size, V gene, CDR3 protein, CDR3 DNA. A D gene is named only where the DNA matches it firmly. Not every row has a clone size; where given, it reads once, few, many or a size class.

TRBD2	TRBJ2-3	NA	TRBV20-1	CSAPTSGGPLGTQYF	TGCAGTGCGCCGACTAGCGGGGGCCCCCTGGGTACGCAGTATTTT
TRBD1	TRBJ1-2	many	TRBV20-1	CSANLQGIGYTF	TGCAGTGCTAATTTACAGGGGATAGGCTACACCTTC
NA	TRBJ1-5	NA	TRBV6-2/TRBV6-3	CASSYPGQSGSNQPQHF	TGTGCCAGCAGTTACCCCGGACAGTCAGGCAGCAATCAGCCCCAGCATTTT
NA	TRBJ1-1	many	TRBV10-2	CASSEGADTEAFF	TGCGCCAGCAGTGAGGGGGCGGACACTGAAGCTTTCTTT
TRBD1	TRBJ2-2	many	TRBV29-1	CSVPGTANTGELFF	TGCAGCGTCCCCGGGACAGCGAACACCGGGGAGCTGTTTTTT
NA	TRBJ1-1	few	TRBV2	CANKHRGFTEAFF	TGTGCCAACAAACACCGGGGATTCACTGAAGCTTTCTTT
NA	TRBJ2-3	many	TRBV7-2	CASRAGIHTDTQYF	TGTGCCAGCAGGGCGGGCATCCACACAGATACGCAGTATTTT
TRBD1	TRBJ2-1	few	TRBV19	CASSITGRGRINEQFF	TGTGCCAGTAGTATTACGGGCAGGGGGCGCATCAATGAGCAGTTCTTC
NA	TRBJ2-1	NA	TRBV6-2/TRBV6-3	CASSYFGNEQFF	TGTGCCAGCAGTTACTTCGGCAATGAGCAGTTCTTC
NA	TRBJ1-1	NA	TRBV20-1	CSAEKGTEAFF	TGCAGTGCCGAAAAGGGAACTGAAGCTTTCTTT
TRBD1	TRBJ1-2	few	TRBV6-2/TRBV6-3	CASTGTGGYGYTF	TGTGCCAGCACCGGGACAGGGGGCTATGGCTACACCTTC